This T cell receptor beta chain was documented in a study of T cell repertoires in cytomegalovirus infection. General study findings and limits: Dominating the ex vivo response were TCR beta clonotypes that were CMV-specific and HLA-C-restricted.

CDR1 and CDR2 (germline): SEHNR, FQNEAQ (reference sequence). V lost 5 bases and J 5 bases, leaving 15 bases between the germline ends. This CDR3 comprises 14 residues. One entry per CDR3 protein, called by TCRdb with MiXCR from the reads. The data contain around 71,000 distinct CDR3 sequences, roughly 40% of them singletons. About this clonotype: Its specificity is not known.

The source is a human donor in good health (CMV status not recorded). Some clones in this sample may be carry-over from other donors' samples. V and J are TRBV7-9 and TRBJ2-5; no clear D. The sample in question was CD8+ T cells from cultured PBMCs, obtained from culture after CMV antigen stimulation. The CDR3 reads CASSLYGTWETQYF. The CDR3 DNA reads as TGTGCCAGCAGCCTCTACGGAACGTGGGAGACCCAGTACTTC.